One and the same sample provided the 30 T cell receptor beta chains below, sequenced in a study of T cell responses to AZD1222 COVID-19 vaccine. Produced via immunoSEQ multiplex PCR; TCRdb's table is partial and in-frame only. The sample records about 94,000 clones, around 87% being singletons. The specimen comprised peripheral blood, sampled on day 0 of AZD1222 vaccination. The receptor set was obtained from an adult in good health.

This rearrangement joins TRBV6-5 to TRBJ1-5, with unresolved D. There are 15 residues in the CDR3. The V end lost 6 bases, the J end lost 4 bases, and 16 bases lay between the germline ends. CDR1 and CDR2 (germline): MNHEY, SVGAGI. CDR3 residues: CASRRVRGGNQPQHF. The CDR3 nucleotides are TGTGCCAGCAGACGCGTGAGAGGAGGAAATCAGCCCCAGCATTTT.

The chain carries TRBV5-8 and TRBJ2-3; 8 nucleotides align to TRBD2. CDR1 SGHTS and CDR2 YDEGEE come from the germline V gene. The V gene end was trimmed by 5 bases and the J gene end by 2 bases; junction bases not matched to a gene: 7. The length of the CDR3 is 15 residues. The CDR3 DNA reads TGTGCCAGCAGGCTTCCTAGCGGGTACACAGATACGCAGTATTTT. It yields the protein CASRLPSGYTDTQYF.

The V and J genes are TRBV4-1 and TRBJ1-4, with D uncertain. CDR3 length equals 15 residues. Looked up from germline, CDR1 is MGHRA and CDR2 is YSYEKL. Trimming took 0 bases from V and 8 from J, leaving 13 bases between them. The CDR3 nucleotides are TGCGCCAGCAGCCAAGAGGGAGGGTTTGGCGAAAAACTGTTTTTT. As protein: CASSQEGGFGEKLFF.

This chain connects TRBV3-1 (or the pseudogene TRBV3-2) to TRBJ1-5; no clear D. This CDR3 has 14 amino acids. Trimming removed 4 bases from V and 6 bases from J, with 13 bases in between. Germline V gene data show CDR1 as LGHDT and CDR2 as YNNKEL (reference sequence). CDR3 amino acids: CASSPSGGRQPQHF. DNA of the CDR3: TGTGCCAGCAGCCCTTCGGGTGGGCGTCAGCCCCAGCATTTT.

The chain couples TRBV6-5 to TRBJ1-6; D not certain. The V gene lost 6 bases and the J gene lost 7 bases, with 7 bases spanning the gap. Germline V gene data show CDR1 as MNHEY and CDR2 as SVGAGI. The CDR3 is 12 residues long. CDR3 nucleotides: TGTGCCAGCAGCCGAACGAATTCACCCCTCCACTTT. It specifies CASSRTNSPLHF.

V gene TRBV4-3 combines with J gene TRBJ1-2; perhaps TRBD1 as D (6 bases). V was cut by 1 base and J by 5 bases, with 11 bases left in between. Germline CDR1 and CDR2: LGHNA and YSLEER. The length of the CDR3 is 14 residues. CDR3 sequence reads: CASSQGGGGYGYTF. The CDR3 DNA follows: TGCGCCAGCAGCCAAGGTGGAGGGGGTTATGGCTACACCTTC.

The chain employs TRBV2 and TRBJ1-2; possible D gene TRBD1, 5 bases. CDR1 is SNHLY, CDR2 FYNNEI, per germline. V was shortened by 6 bases and J by 5 bases, with 10 bases between the two germline ends. The CDR3 runs to 12 residues. DNA of the CDR3: TGTGCCAGCAGACAGGACACGTATGGCTACACCTTC. This codes for CASRQDTYGYTF.

The CDR3 region has the DNA TGTGCCAGCAGCCTCTCATCCGATACGCAGTATTTT. Encoded protein: CASSLSSDTQYF. The chain joins TRBV5-4 to TRBJ2-3, with D uncertain. This CDR3 has 12 amino acids. The V and J ends lost 4 bases and 6 bases respectively, with 9 bases between them. Germline CDR1 SGHNT, CDR2 YYREEE (reference sequence).

The chain couples TRBV19 to TRBJ1-1; tentatively, D is TRBD1 (5 bases). This CDR3 is built from 16 residues. With 2 bases removed from V and 6 bases from J, the gap between germline ends came to 19 bases. Germline V CDR1 and CDR2: LNHDA, SQIVND (reference sequence). The CDR3 DNA sequence: TGTGCCAGTAGTATATCCGTCCGGCGCTTAGGGGCTGAAGCTTTCTTT. Its protein is CASSISVRRLGAEAFF.

V gene TRBV7-9 combines with J gene TRBJ2-5; either TRBD1 or TRBD2 may supply D (6 bases each). Germline V gene data show CDR1 as SEHNR and CDR2 as FQNEAQ (reference sequence). The CDR3 totals 12 residues. The CDR3 sequence: CAVGGDIETQYF. The CDR3 bases are TGTGCGGTCGGGGGCGACATAGAGACCCAGTACTTC.

This clone has just a few counts. The CDR3: CASSVSRTVGFTNEKLFF. The CDR3 nucleotides read TGTGCCAGCAGTGTTTCCCGGACCGTGGGCTTTACTAATGAAAAACTGTTTTTT. The V call is TRBV6-1, the J call TRBJ1-4; D gene ambiguous. Trimming cost V 4 bases and J 2 bases, with 20 bases left between them. The CDR3 spans 18 residues. Germline values: CDR1 MNHNS, CDR2 SASEGT.

This chain joins TRBV11-3 and TRBJ2-2, with a weak D call TRBD1 (5 bases). CDR3 length equals 15 residues. Trimming removed 5 bases at V and 0 bases at J, with 10 bases between. Germline V gene lookup returns CDR1 SGHNT and CDR2 YENEEA. CDR3 region: CASSPTASNTGELFF. The CDR3, as DNA: TGTGCCAGCAGCCCGACAGCGTCGAACACCGGGGAGCTGTTTTTT.

The CDR3: CASSQTALYGYTF. CDR3 bases: TGTGCCAGTAGTCAGACAGCCCTCTATGGCTACACCTTC. The V gene is TRBV19, the J gene TRBJ1-2; the D gene is possibly TRBD1 (5 bases). CDR1 and CDR2 (germline): LNHDA, SQIVND (reference sequence). V was shortened by 5 bases and J by 4 bases, with 11 bases between the two germline ends. The CDR3 extends over 13 amino acids.

The V and J genes are TRBV5-1 and TRBJ2-2, with 9 bases matching TRBD2. Germline CDR1 is SGHRS and CDR2 is YFSETQ. This CDR3 is 16 amino acids long. V shed 3 bases and J 2 bases; nucleotides not matched to a gene: 5. DNA of the CDR3: TGCGCCAGCAGCTCTTCTAGCGGGGTAAACACCGGGGAGCTGTTTTTT. This gives the protein CASSSSSGVNTGELFF.

The CDR3 spells CASSFLSSSSYEQYF. CDR3 sequence (DNA): TGTGCCAGCAGCTTTCTTTCGTCTAGCTCCTACGAGCAGTACTTC. This chain joins TRBV7-2 and TRBJ2-7; no firm D call. V shed 3 bases and J shed 0 bases, with 12 bases lying between them. The CDR3 totals 15 residues. The germline gives CDR1 SGHTA, CDR2 FQGNSA.

Worth noting for this clone: One junction end disagrees with the germline gene, perhaps due to a read error. The chain is built from TRBV7-7 and TRBJ2-1; D may be TRBD2 (6 bases). The CDR3 totals 15 residues. CDR1 is SSHAT, CDR2 FNYEAQ, per germline (reference sequence). For the CDR3, the DNA is TGTGCTAGCAGCCCCGGGGGACCACACTTAAATGAGCAGTTCTTC. It codes for CASSPGGPHLNEQFF.

This chain uses TRBV19 with TRBJ1-5; 7 positions match TRBD1. The length of the CDR3 is 14 residues. V was clipped by 6 bases and J by 6 bases; unmatched bases: 8. CDR1 is LNHDA and CDR2 is SQIVND in the germline V gene (reference sequence). As DNA, the CDR3 is TGTGCCAGTAGCCCGGGACAGAGAGGTCAGCCCCAGCATTTT. Translation gives CASSPGQRGQPQHF.

This chain connects TRBV12-5 to TRBJ1-5, with D uncertain. The CDR3 has 12 amino acids. The V gene lost 1 base and the J gene lost 8 bases, with 6 bases spanning the gap. Germline lookup yields CDR1 LGHNT and CDR2 FRNRAP. CDR3 in amino acids: CASGLDTEPQHF. The CDR3 DNA sequence: TGTGCTAGTGGTTTGGACACCGAGCCCCAGCATTTT.

The V call is TRBV27, the J call TRBJ2-7; D is unresolved. The length of the CDR3 is 14 residues. V shed 5 bases and J shed 7 bases, with 18 bases lying between them. Germline loops: CDR1 MNHEY, CDR2 SMNVEV (reference sequence). The CDR3 reads CASSTAVNPWEQYF. In DNA, the CDR3 is TGTGCCAGCAGTACCGCAGTGAACCCGTGGGAGCAGTACTTC.

The chain uses TRBV20-1 and TRBJ1-6; 7 positions agree with TRBD1. This CDR3 is 11 amino acids long. J was trimmed by 14 bases and V by 8 bases; bases with no gene match: 9. Germline-derived CDR1 and CDR2 are DFQATT and SNEGSKA (reference sequence). CDR3: CSFRGATALHF. The CDR3 coding sequence is TGCAGTTTCAGGGGGGCCACGGCCCTCCACTTT.

This chain joins TRBV9 and TRBJ1-4, with a possible D match to TRBD1 (6 bases). The V gene lost 4 bases and the J gene lost 0 bases, with 10 bases spanning the gap. This CDR3 is 15 amino acids long. Germline lookup yields CDR1 SGDLS and CDR2 YYNGEE. CDR3 sequence: CASSPTGTTNEKLFF. The CDR3, as DNA: TGTGCCAGCAGCCCAACAGGGACAACTAATGAAAAACTGTTTTTT.

The chain joins TRBV6-1 to TRBJ2-7, with D tentatively TRBD1 or TRBD2 (5 bases each). Trimming pared 6 bases from V and 4 bases from J, leaving 22 bases between. The CDR3 consists of 16 residues. Looked up from germline, CDR1 is MNHNS and CDR2 is SASEGT. The CDR3 nucleotides are TGTGCCAGCAGCGAACCCGGGACCGCCTCGGAGTACGAGCAGTACTTC. Protein product: CASSEPGTASEYEQYF.

For this clone: Germline and junction disagree at one end, which may indicate a read error. The chain employs TRBV7-7 and TRBJ2-1; D could derive from TRBD1 or TRBD2 (5 bases each). There are 15 residues in the CDR3. Looked up from germline, CDR1 is SSHAT and CDR2 is FNYEAQ (reference sequence). CDR3 in amino acids: CASSLLGVPYNEQFF. The DNA of the CDR3 is TGTGCTAGCAGCTTGTTGGGGGTCCCCTACAATGAGCAGTTCTTC.

The rearrangement uses TRBV6-2 or TRBV6-3 and TRBJ2-1; a weak D match, TRBD1 (5 bases). CDR1 is MNHEY and CDR2 is SVGEGT in the germline V gene. This CDR3 comprises 11 residues. V was cut by 3 bases and J by 9 bases, with 6 bases left in between. The CDR3 reads CASSYRGEQFF. CDR3 nucleotide sequence: TGTGCCAGCAGTTATAGGGGTGAGCAGTTCTTC.

The genes are TRBV6-6 and TRBJ2-7; tentative D call: TRBD1 (6 bases). CDR1 is MNHNY and CDR2 is SVGAGI in the germline V gene (reference sequence). This CDR3 spans 15 amino acids. Trimming cost V 6 bases and J 2 bases, with 17 bases left between them. CDR3 amino acids: CASSPSTGRPYEQYF. CDR3 sequence (DNA): TGTGCCAGCAGCCCATCGACAGGACGGCCCTACGAGCAGTACTTC.

The V and J genes are TRBV6-5 and TRBJ2-3, with D perhaps TRBD2 (7 bases). CDR1 and CDR2 from the germline V gene are MNHEY and SVGAGI. The V and J ends lost 3 bases and 0 bases respectively, with 13 bases between them. CDR3 size: 16 residues. DNA for the CDR3: TGTGCCAGCAGTTATGAGGGGGGGACTAGCACAGATACGCAGTATTTT. Protein sequence: CASSYEGGTSTDTQYF.

The gene calls are TRBV3-1 (or the pseudogene TRBV3-2) and TRBJ2-5; a weak D match, TRBD2 (7 bases). The CDR3 is 15 amino acids. From germline, CDR1 is LGHDT and CDR2 YNNKEL (reference sequence). V dropped 0 bases and J dropped 5 bases, with 13 bases sitting between them. CDR3 protein: CASSQELRGGETQYF. The CDR3 DNA is TGTGCCAGCAGCCAAGAACTCAGGGGAGGGGAGACCCAGTACTTC.

The rearrangement uses TRBV5-1 and TRBJ1-5, with a tentative D call TRBD1 (5 bases). Trimming removed 4 bases at V and 7 bases at J, with 18 bases between. This CDR3 is built from 15 residues. The germline CDR1 and CDR2 sequences are SGHRS and YFSETQ. The CDR3, as DNA: TGCGCCAGCAGCCCCGCCGGGGCAGGTGGGCAGCCCCAGCATTTT. Its protein product is CASSPAGAGGQPQHF.

The rearrangement joins TRBV10-3 to TRBJ2-7, with 7 nucleotides matching TRBD1. Trimming took 8 bases from V and 1 from J; bases not matched to a gene: 11. The V gene's germline CDR1 is ENHRY and CDR2 SYGVKD. This CDR3 region has 15 residues. The CDR3 loop reads CAISTDRAASYEQYF. CDR3 nucleotide sequence: TGTGCCATCTCAACAGACAGGGCCGCGTCCTACGAGCAGTACTTC.

The CDR3 loop reads CASSSTGGSYNEQFF. The CDR3 DNA follows: TGTGCCAGCAGCTCAACGGGGGGCTCCTACAATGAGCAGTTCTTC. The rearrangement joins TRBV11-2 to TRBJ2-1; 7 nucleotides align to TRBD2. Looked up from germline, CDR1 is SGHAT and CDR2 is FQNNGV. The CDR3 loop spans 15 amino acids. Trimming took 4 bases from V and 0 from J; bases not matched to a gene: 3.